A single sample is the source of the 32 T cell receptor beta chains below, sequenced in a study of blood T cell repertoires in COVID-19. The table came from immunoSEQ multiplex PCR; TCRdb's copy has only in-frame clones and leaves some out. The sample carries some 70,000 clones, 85% to 90% recorded once. The material sequenced was peripheral blood. The source is a middle-aged man with active COVID-19.

The chain joins TRBV5-1 to TRBJ2-3; 10 bases match TRBD2. Germline CDR1 and CDR2: SGHRS and YFSETQ. J lost 4 bases, V lost 2 bases, and 4 bases had no gene match. There are 15 residues in the CDR3. The CDR3 DNA reads TGCGCCAGCAGCTTAGCGGGGGGGCCTGCAGATACGCAGTATTTT. It encodes CASSLAGGPADTQYF.

The J gene is TRBJ2-7, the V gene TRBV2; 7 nucleotides agree with TRBD1. The germline V gene has CDR1 SNHLY and CDR2 FYNNEI. This CDR3 is built from 15 residues. Trimming took 4 bases from V and 4 from J; bases not matched to a gene: 10. The CDR3 region is CASSVARTGIYEQYF. CDR3 nucleotides: TGTGCCAGCAGTGTGGCTAGGACAGGTATATACGAGCAGTACTTC.

The chain joins TRBV30 to TRBJ2-1; D might be TRBD1 (5 bases). With 6 bases removed from V and 10 bases from J, the gap between germline ends came to 19 bases. CDR1 is GTSNPN, CDR2 SVGIG, per germline (reference sequence). The CDR3 is 13 amino acids. The CDR3 region has the DNA TGTGCCTGCCGTTGGGTATCCTCAGGGGAGCAGTTCTTC. This translates into CACRWVSSGEQFF.

V gene TRBV5-4 combines with J gene TRBJ2-7, with TRBD1 identical over 8 bases. CDR1 is SGHNT and CDR2 is YYREEE in the germline V gene (reference sequence). With V trimmed by 4 bases and J by 3 bases, 6 bases remained unmatched. CDR3 length: 14 residues. CDR3 protein: CASSEGQAFYEQYF. The CDR3 DNA reads as TGTGCCAGCAGCGAGGGACAGGCGTTCTACGAGCAGTACTTC.

The genes are TRBV5-1 and TRBJ1-2; tentative D call: TRBD1 (6 bases). The germline gives CDR1 SGHRS, CDR2 YFSETQ. V shed 3 bases and J shed 8 bases, with 14 bases lying between them. CDR3 size: 13 residues. The CDR3 loop reads CASSYAGAEGYTF. The CDR3 nucleotides read TGCGCCAGCAGCTATGCAGGGGCTGAGGGCTACACCTTC.

The chain recombines TRBV6-5 with TRBJ2-5; 8 bases map to TRBD2. Trimming at V came to 11 bases and at J to 4 bases, leaving 6 bases not matched to a gene. The CDR3 runs to 12 residues. Germline V gene data show CDR1 as MNHEY and CDR2 as SVGAGI. The CDR3: CAARGGSETQYF. The CDR3 bases are TGTGCCGCACGGGGGGGTTCAGAGACCCAGTACTTC.

The V call is TRBV6-5, the J call TRBJ1-1; maybe TRBD1 (5 bases). Trimming shortened V by 6 bases and J by 3 bases, and 11 bases separated the two germline ends. This CDR3 is built from 13 residues. The V gene's germline CDR1 is MNHEY and CDR2 SVGAGI. CDR3 DNA: TGTGCCAGCAGGGGGGGTGTCTACACTGAAGCTTTCTTT. Translation: CASRGGVYTEAFF.

The V gene is TRBV27, the J gene TRBJ2-7; 7 nucleotides match TRBD2. Germline CDR1 is MNHEY and CDR2 is SMNVEV (reference sequence). V shed 5 bases and J 5 bases; nucleotides not matched to a gene: 15. The CDR3 covers 16 residues. CDR3 in amino acids: CASSPLLAIKDHEQYF. As DNA, the CDR3 is TGTGCCAGCAGTCCTCTACTAGCGATTAAGGACCACGAGCAGTACTTC.

Turning to this clone: Its ends do not fully match the called genes, so a read error is possible. This chain connects TRBV28 to TRBJ1-1; possibly TRBD1 for D (5 bases). The germline V gene encodes CDR1 MDHEN and CDR2 SYDVKM. The CDR3 has 15 amino acids. The CDR3 region is CASSLWRAQGTEAFF. The CDR3 DNA reads TGTGCCAGCAGTCTATGGAGAGCCCAGGGCACTGAAGCTTTCTTT.

The chain links TRBV27 to TRBJ2-1; 9 bases are shared with TRBD2. J was trimmed by 4 bases and V by 6 bases; bases with no gene match: 7. Germline-derived CDR1 and CDR2 are MNHEY and SMNVEV (reference sequence). The length of the CDR3 is 15 residues. The CDR3 DNA reads TGTGCCAGCAGGCCGCCGGGACTAGCATACAATGAGCAGTTCTTC. This sequence encodes CASRPPGLAYNEQFF.

The rearrangement uses TRBV21-1 and TRBJ1-2. TRBV21-1 has pseudogene status. This CDR3 has 14 residues. The CDR3 loop reads CASTDPRMPYGYTF. The CDR3 nucleotides are TGTGCCAGCACCGACCCTAGAATGCCCTATGGCTACACCTTC.

This clone has just a few counts. The V call is TRBV27, the J call TRBJ2-1; 11 bases agree with TRBD2. Trimming at V came to 5 bases and at J to 4 bases, leaving 4 bases not matched to a gene. The CDR3 is 15 amino acids. Germline V gene data show CDR1 as MNHEY and CDR2 as SMNVEV (reference sequence). CDR3 amino acids: CASSDTSGGYNEQFF. CDR3 sequence (DNA): TGTGCCAGCAGTGATACTAGCGGGGGATACAATGAGCAGTTCTTC.

The rearrangement uses TRBV4-3 and TRBJ1-1; 9 bases are a match to TRBD1. Germline CDR1 is LGHNA and CDR2 is YSLEER. The CDR3 is 16 amino acids. The trim removed 2 bases at V and 4 bases at J, leaving 8 bases unmatched. The CDR3 DNA sequence: TGCGCCAGCAGCCAACGGATCGGACAGGGGAGCACTGAAGCTTTCTTT. It specifies CASSQRIGQGSTEAFF.

The gene calls are TRBV7-9 and TRBJ1-2; D uncertain. V lost 0 bases and J lost 0, with 2 bases in between. Germline CDR1 SEHNR, CDR2 FQNEAQ (reference sequence). The CDR3 loop spans 13 amino acids. The CDR3 bases are TGTGCCAGCAGCTTAGCTACTAACTATGGCTACACCTTC. It yields the protein CASSLATNYGYTF.

The chain joins TRBV28 to TRBJ1-2; 9 nucleotides agree with TRBD1. The ends lost 7 bases at V and 7 bases at J; junction bases unmatched: 7. The CDR3 sequence is 13 residues long. The germline CDR1 and CDR2 sequences are MDHEN and SYDVKM. CDR3 sequence (DNA): TGTGCCAGCACCAGGGGACAGGGCTCTGGCTACACCTTC. Translating it yields CASTRGQGSGYTF.

This chain uses TRBV2 with TRBJ1-5, with 9 bases identical to TRBD1. CDR1 and CDR2 from the germline V gene are SNHLY and FYNNEI. The CDR3 contains 15 residues. V shed 5 bases and J 2 bases; nucleotides not matched to a gene: 4. The CDR3 protein is CASSKQGAGNQPQHF. The CDR3 DNA reads TGTGCCAGCAGTAAACAGGGGGCGGGCAATCAGCCCCAGCATTTT.

This clone was observed a few times. The J gene is TRBJ1-1, the V gene TRBV5-8; D ambiguous. The CDR3 totals 13 residues. V was trimmed by 0 bases and J by 3 bases, leaving 6 bases between them. CDR1 and CDR2 from the germline V gene are SGHTS and YDEGEE. CDR3 in amino acids: CASSLAVDTEAFF. DNA of the CDR3: TGTGCCAGCAGCTTGGCTGTTGACACTGAAGCTTTCTTT.

V and J are TRBV7-2 and TRBJ2-1; TRBD1 matches at 12 bases. Per the germline V gene, CDR1 is SGHTA and CDR2 is FQGNSA. The CDR3 has 16 amino acids. Unmatched junction bases numbered 10, after V lost 4 bases and J lost 9 bases. The CDR3 region has the DNA TGTGCCAGCAGCTCCTTCGGGACAGGGGGCGCGACTGAGCAGTTCTTC. This encodes CASSSFGTGGATEQFF.

CDR3 bases: TGTGCCAGCAGCTTTGAAGGGGGCTACACTGAAGCTTTCTTT. Protein product: CASSFEGGYTEAFF. The chain employs TRBV12-1 and TRBJ1-1; no check of the table's D call, TRBD1, against the DNA was made. TRBV12-1 is given as a pseudogene. The CDR3 runs 14 residues.

This sequence joins TRBV19 and TRBJ2-7, with a possible D match to TRBD1 (5 bases). Germline CDR1 and CDR2: LNHDA and SQIVND (reference sequence). Trimming left V 3 bases short and J 11 bases short, with 14 bases between. The CDR3 loop spans 12 amino acids. CDR3 sequence (DNA): TGTGCCAGTAGTATGGCAGGGAATAAGAAGTACTTC. Translating gives CASSMAGNKKYF. The whole variable domain, remainder taken from reference TRBV19 and TRBJ2-7, is DGGITQSPKYLFRKEGQNVTLSCEQNLNHDAMYWYRQDPGQGLRLIYYSQIVNDFQKGDIAEGYSVSREKKESFPLTVTSAQKNPTAFYLCASSMAGNKKYFGPGTRLTVT.

This clone occurred a few times. The V and J genes are TRBV27 and TRBJ1-4, with D uncertain. Germline values: CDR1 MNHEY, CDR2 SMNVEV (reference sequence). The CDR3 has 15 residues. Trimming shortened V by 5 bases and J by 0 bases, and 10 bases separated the two germline ends. CDR3 protein: CASSPRSATNEKLFF. CDR3 sequence (DNA): TGTGCCAGCAGTCCCCGATCGGCAACTAATGAAAAACTGTTTTTT.

This clone showed up just a few times. The rearrangement joins TRBV7-9 to TRBJ1-2, with D uncertain. CDR1 SEHNR and CDR2 FQNEAQ come from the germline V gene (reference sequence). This CDR3 spans 16 amino acids. Trimming stripped 5 bases from V and 8 bases from J, with 24 bases between. This chain's CDR3 is CASSPPASTLGQGYTF. In nucleotides, the CDR3 is TGTGCCAGCAGCCCCCCTGCCTCCACCCTGGGCCAAGGCTACACCTTC.

The genes are TRBV6-6 and TRBJ2-5; perhaps TRBD1 as D (7 bases). Trimming stripped 10 bases from V and 5 bases from J, with 20 bases between. The CDR3 has 14 residues. The germline V gene has CDR1 MNHNY and CDR2 SVGAGI (reference sequence). The chain's CDR3 is CATAGPTGRETQYF. DNA for the CDR3: TGTGCCACCGCCGGTCCGACAGGGAGGGAGACCCAGTACTTC.

This chain uses TRBV5-1 with TRBJ2-3; weak D call: TRBD1 (5 bases). Trimming pared 3 bases from V and 0 bases from J, leaving 11 bases between. Germline CDR1 SGHRS, CDR2 YFSETQ. The CDR3 has 15 amino acids. The CDR3 here is CASSSRQTSTDTQYF. Here the CDR3 DNA reads TGCGCCAGCAGCTCTAGACAGACTAGCACAGATACGCAGTATTTT. The full variable domain, in which reference TRBV5-1 and TRBJ2-3 provide the parts outside the CDR3, is KAGVTQTPRYLIKTRGQQVTLSCSPISGHRSVSWYQQTPGQGLQFLFEYFSETQRNKGNFPGRFSGRQFSNSRSEMNVSTLELGDSALYLCASSSRQTSTDTQYFGPGTRLTVL.

This chain uses TRBV20-1 with TRBJ2-3; possible D gene TRBD2, 5 bases. The V gene's germline CDR1 is DFQATT and CDR2 SNEGSKA (reference sequence). The length of the CDR3 is 14 residues. Trimming pared 3 bases from V and 2 bases from J, leaving 12 bases between. CDR3: CSASTPRATDTQYF. CDR3 in DNA: TGCAGTGCTAGTACCCCGCGGGCCACAGATACGCAGTATTTT.

The chain combines TRBV19 with TRBJ1-1, with no clear D. The CDR3 loop spans 13 amino acids. The germline CDR1 and CDR2 sequences are LNHDA and SQIVND (reference sequence). The ends were cut back, 3 bases at V and 10 bases at J, with 15 bases in the middle. The CDR3 protein is CASSMVRGFGAFF. The DNA of the CDR3 is TGTGCCAGTAGTATGGTACGCGGTTTCGGAGCTTTCTTT.

V and J are TRBV6-5 and TRBJ1-1; unclear D gene. The V end was cut by 5 bases, the J end by 2 bases, with 12 bases between. CDR1 is MNHEY and CDR2 is SVGAGI in the germline V gene. The CDR3 sequence is 14 residues long. Here the CDR3 DNA reads TGTGCCAGCAGTAAGGCCGACACCAACACTGAAGCTTTCTTT. Protein sequence: CASSKADTNTEAFF.

The chain recombines TRBV12-3 or TRBV12-4 with TRBJ1-1, with D possibly matching TRBD1 (5 bases). Trimming removed 3 bases at V and 3 bases at J, with 8 bases between. The CDR3 is 13 amino acids. CDR3 residues: CASSFGGDTEAFF. CDR3 nucleotides: TGTGCCAGCAGTTTCGGAGGGGACACTGAAGCTTTCTTT.

This chain joins TRBV12-3 or TRBV12-4 and TRBJ1-5, with D perhaps TRBD1 (5 bases). This CDR3 is built from 12 residues. The CDR3 DNA reads as TGTGCAATACGTCGGGGGAATCAGCCCCAGCATTTT. It is translated as CAIRRGNQPQHF.

The chain couples TRBV6-5 to TRBJ2-2; 8 bases agree with TRBD1. The CDR3 covers 15 residues. V dropped 6 bases and J dropped 1; count of bases not matched to a gene: 4. Germline CDR1 reads MNHEY; CDR2 reads SVGAGI. This CDR3 is CASRAGTGNTGELFF. The DNA for the CDR3 is TGTGCCAGCAGGGCCGGGACAGGGAACACCGGGGAGCTGTTTTTT.

This chain uses TRBV19 with TRBJ1-5, with unresolved D. Trimming pared 5 bases from V and 0 bases from J, leaving 8 bases between. This CDR3 contains 14 residues. The germline V gene encodes CDR1 LNHDA and CDR2 SQIVND (reference sequence). Here the CDR3 reads CASSVQNSNQPQHF. CDR3 nucleotide sequence: TGTGCCAGTAGTGTACAGAATAGCAATCAGCCCCAGCATTTT.

This clone has just one count. J is TRBJ2-7 and V is TRBV3-1 (or the pseudogene TRBV3-2); 15 bases fit TRBD2. J gave up 4 bases and V 3 bases, and 7 bases lay outside the gene matches. This CDR3 has 17 amino acids. Germline V lookup: CDR1 LGHDT, CDR2 YNNKEL (reference sequence). CDR3 bases: TGTGCCAGCAGCCAGGAAGGGACTAGCGGGAGGCCGTACGAGCAGTACTTC. Amino acid sequence: CASSQEGTSGRPYEQYF.